One sample yielded the 14 T cell receptor beta chains listed below, sequenced in a study of OX40 agonist ivuxolimab in advanced cancers. Clones were sequenced by immunoSEQ multiplex PCR, and TCRdb holds only the in-frame ones, with some missing. The repertoire includes approximately 74,000 clones, about 93% of them detected once, and approximately 0.3% sits in the top ten. The specimen comprised CD4+ or CD8+ T cells sorted from blood, sampled in a trial of the OX40 agonist ivuxolimab. These receptors were collected from an adult with an advanced solid tumor such as melanoma, head and neck, liver or kidney cancer.

J is TRBJ1-1 and V is TRBV7-2, with D possibly being TRBD1 (5 bases). CDR1 and CDR2 from the germline V gene are SGHTA and FQGNSA. Trimming left V 6 bases short and J 2 bases short, with 10 bases between. The CDR3 spans 13 residues. The CDR3 reads CASSVGQNTEAFF. CDR3 coding DNA: TGTGCCAGCAGTGTCGGACAAAACACTGAAGCTTTCTTT.

V is TRBV18 and J is TRBJ1-3; perhaps TRBD1 as D (5 bases). The ends were cut back, 3 bases at V and 1 base at J, with 16 bases in the middle. Germline values: CDR1 KGHSH, CDR2 LQKENI. The CDR3 totals 17 residues. The chain's CDR3 is CASSPFVGVESGNTIYF. In DNA, the CDR3 is TGTGCCAGCTCACCGTTCGTGGGGGTTGAATCTGGAAACACCATATATTTT.

The chain links TRBV6-1 to TRBJ2-7, with 9 bases identical to TRBD1. Germline V gene lookup returns CDR1 MNHNS and CDR2 SASEGT. After removal of 8 bases from V and 7 bases from J, the junction contained 12 bases not matched to a gene. This CDR3 has 14 residues. CDR3 bases: TGTGCCAGCTACTGGGACAGGGCCTCGGGAGAGCAGTACTTC. Amino acids: CASYWDRASGEQYF.

This chain joins TRBV4-3 and TRBJ1-4; 8 nucleotides agree with TRBD1. The germline gives CDR1 LGHNA, CDR2 YSLEER. This CDR3 contains 15 residues. Germline trimming cut 4 bases from V and 5 bases from J; bases unmatched to any gene: 6. CDR3 amino acids: CASSPGQGGNEKLFF. CDR3 DNA: TGCGCCAGCAGCCCCGGACAGGGCGGCAATGAAAAACTGTTTTTT.

This clone was picked up one time. The chain has TRBV7-3 and TRBJ2-1; D ambiguous. From germline, CDR1 is SGHTA and CDR2 FQGTGA. This CDR3 contains 13 residues. Trimming cost V 0 bases and J 3 bases, with 3 bases left between them. DNA for the CDR3: TGTGCCAGCAGCTTAACCAGCTACAATGAGCAGTTCTTC. This gives the protein CASSLTSYNEQFF.

In the case of this clone: The same CDR3 arises from other DNA sequences in this sample as well. The V gene is TRBV6-5, the J gene TRBJ1-1; D not resolved. Per germline, CDR1 MNHEY and CDR2 SVGAGI. V was trimmed by 0 bases and J by 6 bases, leaving 8 bases between them. This CDR3 contains 13 residues. CDR3 in DNA: TGTGCCAGCAGTTACTCGAGGACGGCTGAAGCTTTCTTT. Residues: CASSYSRTAEAFF.

V usage is TRBV27 and J usage is TRBJ2-3, with TRBD2 matching 7 bases. CDR1 is MNHEY, CDR2 SMNVEV, per germline (reference sequence). This CDR3 has 16 residues. V shed 6 bases and J 3 bases; nucleotides not matched to a gene: 12. CDR3 sequence (DNA): TGTGCCAGCAGGGGTTATCGGCGGGAGAGTACAGATACGCAGTATTTT. Protein product: CASRGYRRESTDTQYF.

The chain employs TRBV25-1 and TRBJ2-3; D remains unclear. The CDR3 sequence is 12 residues long. CDR1 is MGHDK and CDR2 is SYGVNS in the germline V gene. Trimming took off 4 bases at V and 6 bases at J, with 8 bases between the two ends. The CDR3 protein is CASSAQADTQYF. CDR3 in DNA: TGTGCCAGCAGTGCCCAGGCGGATACGCAGTATTTT.

The rearrangement links TRBV19 to TRBJ2-1; 10 bases fit TRBD2. The CDR3 contains 16 residues. The V segment lost 2 bases and the J segment 7 bases; nucleotides outside the gene matches: 8. Per the germline V gene, CDR1 is LNHDA and CDR2 is SQIVND (reference sequence). The CDR3 DNA is TGTGCCAGTAGTATAATCCCTAGCGGGGGAAAAAATGAGCAGTTCTTC. Translation: CASSIIPSGGKNEQFF.

Only one count was recorded for this clone. V gene TRBV20-1 combines with J gene TRBJ2-7, with D unclear. Germline V gene sequence: CDR1 DFQATT, CDR2 SNEGSKA (reference sequence). V lost 3 bases, J lost 7 bases, and 10 bases lay in between. The CDR3 has 11 residues. CDR3 protein: CSASPLEEQYF. Here the CDR3 DNA reads TGCAGTGCTAGCCCCCTGGAGGAGCAGTACTTC.

This clone has a single count. V usage is TRBV7-2 and J usage is TRBJ2-7; D not certain. The length of the CDR3 is 14 residues. Germline V gene lookup returns CDR1 SGHTA and CDR2 FQGNSA. Between the trimmed V and J ends, which lost 2 bases and 3 bases, there was a span of 11 bases. The CDR3 here is CASSLSTAYYEQYF. As DNA, the CDR3 is TGTGCCAGCAGCTTATCAACAGCCTACTACGAGCAGTACTTC.

The chain employs TRBV27 and TRBJ1-2; 7 bases are shared with TRBD1. Germline lookup yields CDR1 MNHEY and CDR2 SMNVEV (reference sequence). V lost 7 bases, J lost 0 bases, and 8 bases stayed unmatched. The CDR3 runs to 15 residues. The CDR3, as DNA: TGTGCCAGCAAAAAATGGGACAGCCCTAACTATGGCTACACCTTC. Translated: CASKKWDSPNYGYTF.

The rearrangement joins TRBV5-1 to TRBJ2-1; D is perhaps TRBD1 or TRBD2 (5 bases each). Trimming took off 0 bases at V and 8 bases at J, with 15 bases between the two ends. The CDR3 has 15 residues. Looked up from germline, CDR1 is SGHRS and CDR2 is YFSETQ. CDR3 in amino acids: CASSLVARVGDEQFF. In nucleotides, the CDR3 is TGCGCCAGCAGCTTGGTGGCCAGGGTGGGGGATGAGCAGTTCTTC.

The chain carries TRBV7-9 and TRBJ1-4; D gene ambiguous. Germline loops: CDR1 SEHNR, CDR2 FQNEAQ (reference sequence). V lost 3 bases and J lost 8, with 13 bases in between. CDR3 length: 14 amino acids. The CDR3 sequence is CASSFGEGAEKLFF. The DNA for the CDR3 is TGTGCCAGCAGCTTCGGCGAGGGAGCCGAAAAACTGTTTTTT.